This T cell receptor (beta chain) was recorded in a study of lymphopenia after photon versus proton radiotherapy. As to this clone: Its antigen is as yet unknown.

The method was immunoSEQ multiplex PCR; TCRdb's version includes in-frame clones alone and lacks a portion of them. The sample carries about 40,000 clones, more than 70% recorded once. Regarding the study as a whole: Post-nadir diversity loss with photons came from oligoclonal expansion, particularly CD8+ Temra cells. Better survival with proton therapy was suggested as possible, not demonstrated.

V lost 3 bases and J 4 bases, leaving 11 bases between the germline ends. The CDR3 consists of 14 residues. Germline CDR1 and CDR2: LGHNA and YNFKEQ. The TCR comes from a woman aged 65 to 85 with pancreatic cancer. Some clones in this sample may be carry-over from other donors' samples. The source material was peripheral blood, sampled from a patient treated with proton-based radiotherapy. The V call is TRBV4-2, the J call TRBJ2-3; unclear D gene. The CDR3 sequence: CASSHRLDPDTQYF. For the CDR3, the DNA is TGTGCCAGCAGCCACCGTCTAGATCCAGATACGCAGTATTTT.